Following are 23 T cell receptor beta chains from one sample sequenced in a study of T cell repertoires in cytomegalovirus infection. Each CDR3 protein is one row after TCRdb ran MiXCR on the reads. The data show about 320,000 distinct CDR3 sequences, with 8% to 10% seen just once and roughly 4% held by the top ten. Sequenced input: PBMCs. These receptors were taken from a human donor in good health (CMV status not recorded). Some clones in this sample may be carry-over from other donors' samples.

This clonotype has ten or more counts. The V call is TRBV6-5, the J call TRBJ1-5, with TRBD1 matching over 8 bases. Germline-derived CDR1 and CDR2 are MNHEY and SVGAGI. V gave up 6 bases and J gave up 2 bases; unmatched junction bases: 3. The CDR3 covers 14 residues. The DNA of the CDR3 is TGTGCCAGCAGCCAGACAGGGGGCAATCAGCCCCAGCATTTT. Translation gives CASSQTGGNQPQHF.

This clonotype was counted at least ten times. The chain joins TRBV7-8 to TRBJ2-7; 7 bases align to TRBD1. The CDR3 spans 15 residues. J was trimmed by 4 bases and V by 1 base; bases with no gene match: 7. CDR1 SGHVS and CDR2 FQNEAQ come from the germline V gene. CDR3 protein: CASSLGTGIGYEQYF. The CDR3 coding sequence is TGTGCCAGCAGCTTAGGGACAGGAATCGGGTACGAGCAGTACTTC.

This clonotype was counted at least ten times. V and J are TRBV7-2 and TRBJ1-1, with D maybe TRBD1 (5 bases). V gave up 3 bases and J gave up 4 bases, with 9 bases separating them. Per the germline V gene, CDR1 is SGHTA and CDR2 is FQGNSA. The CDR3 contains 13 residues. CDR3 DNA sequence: TGTGCCAGCAGCTTCCAGGGTGGCACTGAAGCTTTCTTT. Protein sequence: CASSFQGGTEAFF. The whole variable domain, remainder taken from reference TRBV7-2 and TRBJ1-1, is GAGVSQSPSNKVTEKGKDVELRCDPISGHTALYWYRQSLGQGLEFLIYFQGNSAPDKSGLPSDRFSAERTGGSVSTLTIQRTQQEDSAVYLCASSFQGGTEAFFGQGTRLTVV.

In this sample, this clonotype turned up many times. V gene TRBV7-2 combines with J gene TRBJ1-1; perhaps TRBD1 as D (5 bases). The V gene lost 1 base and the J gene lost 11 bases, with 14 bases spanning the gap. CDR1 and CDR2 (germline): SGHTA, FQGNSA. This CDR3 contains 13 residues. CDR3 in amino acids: CASSLGRGMGAFF. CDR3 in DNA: TGTGCCAGCAGCTTAGGAAGGGGAATGGGGGCTTTCTTT.

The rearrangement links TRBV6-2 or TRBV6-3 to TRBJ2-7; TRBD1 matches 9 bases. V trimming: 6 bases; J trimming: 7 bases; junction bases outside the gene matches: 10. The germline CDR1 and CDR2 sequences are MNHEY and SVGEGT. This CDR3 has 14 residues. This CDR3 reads CASSPTGGLGEQYF. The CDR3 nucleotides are TGTGCCAGCAGCCCTACAGGGGGCTTGGGAGAGCAGTACTTC.

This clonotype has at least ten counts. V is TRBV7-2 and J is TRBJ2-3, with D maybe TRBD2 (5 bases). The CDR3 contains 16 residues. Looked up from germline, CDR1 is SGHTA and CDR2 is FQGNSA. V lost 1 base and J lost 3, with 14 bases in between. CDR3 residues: CASSLDRAGGTDTQYF. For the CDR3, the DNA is TGTGCCAGCAGCTTAGACCGAGCAGGAGGAACAGATACGCAGTATTTT.

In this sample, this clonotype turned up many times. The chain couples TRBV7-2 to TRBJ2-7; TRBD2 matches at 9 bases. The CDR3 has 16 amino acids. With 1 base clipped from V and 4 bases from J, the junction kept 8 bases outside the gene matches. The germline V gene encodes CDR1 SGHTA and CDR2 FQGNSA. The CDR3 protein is CASSLGGGLADYEQYF. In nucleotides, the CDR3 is TGTGCCAGCAGCTTAGGAGGGGGACTAGCCGATTACGAGCAGTACTTC. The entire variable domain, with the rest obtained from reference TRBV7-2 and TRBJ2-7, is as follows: GAGVSQSPSNKVTEKGKDVELRCDPISGHTALYWYRQSLGQGLEFLIYFQGNSAPDKSGLPSDRFSAERTGGSVSTLTIQRTQQEDSAVYLCASSLGGGLADYEQYFGPGTRLTVT.

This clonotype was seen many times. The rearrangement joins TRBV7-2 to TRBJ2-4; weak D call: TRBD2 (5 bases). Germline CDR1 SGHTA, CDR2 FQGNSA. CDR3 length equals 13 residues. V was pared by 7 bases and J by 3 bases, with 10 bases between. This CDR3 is CASTNAGKNIQYF. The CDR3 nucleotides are TGTGCCAGCACCAACGCGGGCAAAAACATTCAGTACTTC.

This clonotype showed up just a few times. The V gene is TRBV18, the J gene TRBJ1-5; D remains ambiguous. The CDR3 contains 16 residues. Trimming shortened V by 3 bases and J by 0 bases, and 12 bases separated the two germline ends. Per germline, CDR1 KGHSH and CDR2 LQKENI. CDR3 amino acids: CASSPQGRYSNQPQHF. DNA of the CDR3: TGTGCCAGCTCACCGCAAGGCCGTTATAGCAATCAGCCCCAGCATTTT.

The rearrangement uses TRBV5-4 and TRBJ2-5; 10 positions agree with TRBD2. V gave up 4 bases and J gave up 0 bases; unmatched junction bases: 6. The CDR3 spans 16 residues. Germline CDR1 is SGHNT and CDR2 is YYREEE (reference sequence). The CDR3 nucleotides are TGTGCCAGCAGCGCGTCGGGACTAGCGAACCAAGAGACCCAGTACTTC. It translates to CASSASGLANQETQYF. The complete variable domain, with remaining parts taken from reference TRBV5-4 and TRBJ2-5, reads ETGVTQSPTHLIKTRGQQVTLRCSSQSGHNTVSWYQQALGQGPQFIFQYYREEENGRGNFPPRFSGLQFPNYSSELNVNALELDDSALYLCASSASGLANQETQYFGPGTRLLVL.

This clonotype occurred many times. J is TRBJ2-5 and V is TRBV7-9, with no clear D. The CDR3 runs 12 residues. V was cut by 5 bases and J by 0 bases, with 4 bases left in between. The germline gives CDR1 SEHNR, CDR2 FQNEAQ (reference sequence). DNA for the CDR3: TGTGCCAGCAGCGCACACCAAGAGACCCAGTACTTC. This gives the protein CASSAHQETQYF.

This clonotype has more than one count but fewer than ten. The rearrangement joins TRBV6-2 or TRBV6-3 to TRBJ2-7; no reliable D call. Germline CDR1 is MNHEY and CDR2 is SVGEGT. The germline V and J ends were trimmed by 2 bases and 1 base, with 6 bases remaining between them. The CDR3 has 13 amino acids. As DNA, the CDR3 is TGTGCCAGCAGTTACGAACGGTCCTACGAGCAGTACTTC. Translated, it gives CASSYERSYEQYF.

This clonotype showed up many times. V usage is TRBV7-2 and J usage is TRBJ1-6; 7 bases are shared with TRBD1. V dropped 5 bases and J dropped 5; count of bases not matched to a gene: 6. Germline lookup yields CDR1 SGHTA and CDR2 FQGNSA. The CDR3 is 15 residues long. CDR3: CASSLLTGNNSPLHF. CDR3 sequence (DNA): TGTGCCAGCAGCCTCTTGACAGGGAATAATTCACCCCTCCACTTT.

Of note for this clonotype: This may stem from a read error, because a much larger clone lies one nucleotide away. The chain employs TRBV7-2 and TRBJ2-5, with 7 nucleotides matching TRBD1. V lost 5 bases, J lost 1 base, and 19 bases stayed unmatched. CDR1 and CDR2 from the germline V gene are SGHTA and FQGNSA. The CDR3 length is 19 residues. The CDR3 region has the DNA TGTGCCAGCAGCCAATATCGGACAGGCACATTCTTCCTCCAAGAGACCCAGTACTTC. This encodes CASSQYRTGTFFLQETQYF.

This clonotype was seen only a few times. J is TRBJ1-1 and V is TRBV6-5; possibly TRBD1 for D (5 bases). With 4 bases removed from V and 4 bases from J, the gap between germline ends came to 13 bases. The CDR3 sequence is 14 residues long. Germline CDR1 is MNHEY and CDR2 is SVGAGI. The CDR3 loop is CASSLGRLPTEAFF. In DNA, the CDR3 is TGTGCCAGCAGTTTGGGACGGTTGCCCACTGAAGCTTTCTTT.

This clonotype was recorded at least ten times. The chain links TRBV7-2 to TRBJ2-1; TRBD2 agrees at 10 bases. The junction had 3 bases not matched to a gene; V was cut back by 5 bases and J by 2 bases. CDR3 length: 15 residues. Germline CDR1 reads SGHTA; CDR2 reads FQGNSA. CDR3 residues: CASSRTSGPYNEQFF. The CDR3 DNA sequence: TGTGCCAGCAGCCGGACTAGCGGTCCCTACAATGAGCAGTTCTTC.

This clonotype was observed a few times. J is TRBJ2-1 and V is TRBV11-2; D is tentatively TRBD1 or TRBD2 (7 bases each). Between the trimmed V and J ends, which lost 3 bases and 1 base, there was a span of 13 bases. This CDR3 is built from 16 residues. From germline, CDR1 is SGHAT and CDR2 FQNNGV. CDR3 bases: TGTGCCAGCAGCTTTTTCAGGGGGGGATCCTACAATGAGCAGTTCTTC. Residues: CASSFFRGGSYNEQFF.

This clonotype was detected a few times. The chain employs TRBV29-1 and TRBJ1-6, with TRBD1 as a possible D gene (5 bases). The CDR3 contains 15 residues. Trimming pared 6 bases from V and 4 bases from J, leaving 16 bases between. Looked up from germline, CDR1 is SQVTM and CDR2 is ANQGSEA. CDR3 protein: CSVTYDGGYNSPLHF. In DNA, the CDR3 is TGCAGCGTAACCTACGATGGGGGGTATAATTCACCCCTCCACTTT.

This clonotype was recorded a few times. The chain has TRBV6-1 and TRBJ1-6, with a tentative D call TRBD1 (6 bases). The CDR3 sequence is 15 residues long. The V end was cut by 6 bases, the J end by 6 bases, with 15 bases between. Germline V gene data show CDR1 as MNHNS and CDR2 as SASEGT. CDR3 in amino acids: CASRQDSYVNSPLHF. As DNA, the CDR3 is TGTGCCAGCAGACAGGACAGTTACGTTAATTCACCCCTCCACTTT.

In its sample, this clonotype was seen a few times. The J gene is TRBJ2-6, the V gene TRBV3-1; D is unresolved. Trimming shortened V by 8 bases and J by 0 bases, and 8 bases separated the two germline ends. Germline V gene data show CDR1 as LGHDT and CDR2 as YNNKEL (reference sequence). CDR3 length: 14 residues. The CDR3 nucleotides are TGTGCCAGCCGTTCAAGCTCTGGGGCCAACGTCCTGACTTTC. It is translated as CASRSSSGANVLTF.

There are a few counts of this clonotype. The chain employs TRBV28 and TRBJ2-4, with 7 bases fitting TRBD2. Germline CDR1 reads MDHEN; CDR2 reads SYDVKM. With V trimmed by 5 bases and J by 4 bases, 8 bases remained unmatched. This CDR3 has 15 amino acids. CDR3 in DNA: TGTGCCAGCAGTCTAGGAGGGACTACTAAAAACATTCAGTACTTC. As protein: CASSLGGTTKNIQYF.

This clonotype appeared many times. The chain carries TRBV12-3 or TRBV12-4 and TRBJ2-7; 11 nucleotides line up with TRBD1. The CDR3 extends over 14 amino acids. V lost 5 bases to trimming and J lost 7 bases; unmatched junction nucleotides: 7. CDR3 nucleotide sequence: TGTGCCAGCAGTCTCCCGGGACAGGGGGGGGAGCAGTACTTC. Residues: CASSLPGQGGEQYF.

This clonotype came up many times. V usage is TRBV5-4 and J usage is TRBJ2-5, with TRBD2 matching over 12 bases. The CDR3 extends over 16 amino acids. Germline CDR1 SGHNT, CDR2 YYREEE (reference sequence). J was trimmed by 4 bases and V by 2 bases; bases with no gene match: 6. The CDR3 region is CASSFRTSGDGETQYF. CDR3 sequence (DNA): TGTGCCAGCAGCTTTCGGACTAGCGGGGACGGAGAGACCCAGTACTTC.